These 24 T cell receptor beta chains share one sample of origin, sequenced in a study of T cells in localized non-small cell lung cancer. Sequenced by immunoSEQ multiplex PCR; TCRdb stores in-frame clones only, minus some. The table has over a thousand clones, over 30% seen once. The input for sequencing was lung tumor tissue, taken before any cancer treatment. Receptors were obtained from an older female donor with stage II lung adenocarcinoma.

The CDR3 DNA is TGTGCCAGCAGCTTAGAAGCACTAGTCTCCTACAATGAGCAGTTCTTC. Residues: CASSLEALVSYNEQFF. V usage is TRBV11-3 and J usage is TRBJ2-1; tentatively, D is TRBD2 (5 bases). V was trimmed by 0 bases and J by 0 bases, leaving 9 bases between them. The CDR3 loop spans 16 amino acids. CDR1 and CDR2 from the germline V gene are SGHNT and YENEEA.

This clone appeared a few times. J is TRBJ1-1 and V is TRBV5-1; tentatively, D is TRBD1 (6 bases). Between the trimmed V and J ends, which lost 3 bases and 3 bases, there was a span of 12 bases. This CDR3 is built from 14 residues. The germline V gene has CDR1 SGHRS and CDR2 YFSETQ. As DNA, the CDR3 is TGCGCCAGCAGCTCCGGACAGATGTACACTGAAGCTTTCTTT. Protein sequence: CASSSGQMYTEAFF.

CDR3 amino acids: CAWSVSSGLGQPQYF. CDR3 in DNA: TGTGCCTGGAGTGTTTCTTCAGGCCTTGGACAGCCCCAGTATTTT. The genes are TRBV30 and TRBJ1-5; the D gene is possibly TRBD1 (6 bases). TRBJ2-3 explains the end of the DNA better; the J call may be wrong. The CDR3 loop spans 15 amino acids. CDR1 is GTSNPN and CDR2 is SVGIG in the germline V gene (reference sequence).

In this sample, this clone is medium-sized. A base remains ambiguous or unread, so its encoded residue is written X. The chain carries TRBV4-1 and TRBJ1-1; TRBD1 aligns across 8 bases. CDR3 length: 14 residues. V lost 3 bases to trimming and J lost 5 bases; unmatched junction nucleotides: 5. CDR1 is MGHRA, CDR2 YSYEKL, per germline. CDR3 region: CASSQGQXRTEAFF. CDR3 nucleotides: TGCGCCAGCAGCCAGGGACAGGRTCGGACTGAAGCTTTCTTT.

This rearrangement joins TRBV18 to TRBJ2-1, with D tentatively TRBD1 (5 bases). The CDR3 sequence is 16 residues long. Germline CDR1 and CDR2: KGHSH and LQKENI. V was cut by 3 bases and J by 4 bases, with 16 bases left in between. The CDR3 coding sequence is TGTGCCAGCTCACCCGGACAACTAACTGCTTACAATGAGCAGTTCTTC. Residues: CASSPGQLTAYNEQFF.

The chain links TRBV28 to TRBJ1-2; no reliable D call. The CDR3 contains 12 residues. Germline V gives CDR1 MDHEN, CDR2 SYDVKM. Between the trimmed V and J ends, which lost 5 bases and 4 bases, there was a span of 8 bases. The CDR3 loop reads CASSERSYGYTF. CDR3 coding DNA: TGTGCCAGCAGTGAGAGATCCTATGGCTACACCTTC.

There are a few counts of this clone. The chain recombines TRBV19 with TRBJ1-2; 10 nucleotides line up with TRBD1. Looked up from germline, CDR1 is LNHDA and CDR2 is SQIVND (reference sequence). The CDR3 runs 14 residues. The V gene end was trimmed by 2 bases and the J gene end by 6 bases; junction bases not matched to a gene: 3. CDR3 in DNA: TGTGCCAGTAGTATAACGGGACAGGGGAATGGCTACACCTTC. Translation: CASSITGQGNGYTF.

This clone showed up just once. The chain recombines TRBV30 with TRBJ2-1; 7 nucleotides agree with TRBD2. The CDR3 is 14 amino acids. Germline trimming cut 4 bases from V and 10 bases from J; bases unmatched to any gene: 13. Germline CDR1 reads GTSNPN; CDR2 reads SVGIG (reference sequence). Here the CDR3 reads CAWKTAGSSGEQFF. CDR3 bases: TGTGCCTGGAAGACAGCGGGATCCTCCGGGGAGCAGTTCTTC.

The chain carries TRBV2 and TRBJ2-5; a possible D gene is TRBD1 (5 bases). The germline CDR1 and CDR2 sequences are SNHLY and FYNNEI. The CDR3 has 14 amino acids. Trimming pared 11 bases from V and 2 bases from J, leaving 18 bases between. The CDR3 DNA reads as TGTGCCTCCCAGGGCGTGGCATTACAAGAGACCCAGTACTTC. This codes for CASQGVALQETQYF.

This clone is categorized as medium-sized. The rearrangement joins TRBV11-3 to TRBJ1-4, with 9 bases lining up with TRBD1. This CDR3 region has 16 residues. V was clipped by 0 bases and J by 8 bases; unmatched bases: 7. Per the germline V gene, CDR1 is SGHNT and CDR2 is YENEEA. CDR3 amino acids: CASSLDPGTGLEKLFF. In DNA form, the CDR3 reads TGTGCCAGCAGCTTAGATCCGGGGACAGGGTTGGAAAAACTGTTTTTT.

The chain is built from TRBV18 and TRBJ2-1, with 7 bases matching TRBD1. After removal of 6 bases from V and 7 bases from J, the junction contained 6 bases not matched to a gene. The CDR3 length is 13 residues. Looked up from germline, CDR1 is KGHSH and CDR2 is LQKENI. The CDR3 here is CASSRGQWNEQFF. CDR3 nucleotide sequence: TGTGCCAGCTCCCGGGGACAGTGGAATGAGCAGTTCTTC.

This clone has just a few counts. This chain joins TRBV6-8 and TRBJ2-7; TRBD1 agrees at 7 bases. V gave up 4 bases and J gave up 3 bases; unmatched junction bases: 6. CDR3 length: 14 amino acids. The germline CDR1 and CDR2 sequences are MNHGY and SAAAGT. CDR3 amino acids: CASSLLGQIYEQYF. CDR3 nucleotide sequence: TGTGCCAGCAGTTTGTTGGGACAGATCTACGAGCAGTACTTC.

This clone was seen only a few times. The chain is built from TRBV6-8 and TRBJ1-2; 8 nucleotides match TRBD1. V dropped 5 bases and J dropped 8; count of bases not matched to a gene: 10. The length of the CDR3 is 14 residues. In germline, CDR1 is MNHGY, CDR2 SAAAGT. The DNA for the CDR3 is TGTGCCAGCAGTCCCAGGGGGCAGGGGTCGGGCTACACCTTC. It is translated as CASSPRGQGSGYTF.

This clone showed up just a few times. The rearrangement joins TRBV7-4 to TRBJ1-2; the match to TRBD1 covers 9 bases. Trimming at V came to 6 bases and at J to 2 bases, leaving 10 bases not matched to a gene. The germline CDR1 and CDR2 sequences are SGHVT and SQSDAQ. CDR3 length: 16 residues. The CDR3 coding sequence is TGTGCCAGCAGTTATCTTGGACAGGGGCAGAACTATGGCTACACCTTC. Amino acid sequence: CASSYLGQGQNYGYTF.

This clone was detected a few times. The chain uses TRBV9 and TRBJ1-2; D is undetermined. V was shortened by 1 base and J by 6 bases, with 28 bases between the two germline ends. The CDR3 runs to 19 residues. Germline values: CDR1 SGDLS, CDR2 YYNGEE. CDR3 coding DNA: TGTGCCAGCAGCGTACGCGTTACCTCTTCCACTGGCTCAGTGAATGGCTACACCTTC. This codes for CASSVRVTSSTGSVNGYTF. Combining the CDR3 with reference TRBV9 and TRBJ1-2 gives the whole variable domain DSGVTQTPKHLITATGQRVTLRCSPRSGDLSVYWYQQSLDQGLQFLIQYYNGEERAKGNILERFSAQQFPDLHSELNLSSLELGDSALYFCASSVRVTSSTGSVNGYTFGSGTRLTVV.

This clone is medium-sized (0.01 to 0.1%) in the sample. The chain uses TRBV11-3 and TRBJ2-3; D might be TRBD2 (6 bases). Trimming took 4 bases from V and 4 from J, leaving 12 bases between them. The CDR3 length is 14 residues. Looked up from germline, CDR1 is SGHNT and CDR2 is YENEEA. In DNA form, the CDR3 reads TGTGCCAGCAGCTCTAGCGATGGGGCAGATACGCAGTATTTT. Translated, it gives CASSSSDGADTQYF. Looking up the rest from reference TRBV11-3 and TRBJ2-3 gives the full variable domain: EAGVVQSPRYKIIEKKQPVAFWCNPISGHNTLYWYLQNLGQGPELLIRYENEEAVDDSQLPKDRFSAERLKGVDSTLKIQPAELGDSAVYLCASSSSDGADTQYFGPGTRLTVL.

The rearrangement links TRBV30 to TRBJ1-2, with 7 bases identical to TRBD1. Per the germline V gene, CDR1 is GTSNPN and CDR2 is SVGIG (reference sequence). The CDR3 loop spans 13 amino acids. V lost 5 bases, J lost 4 bases, and 7 bases stayed unmatched. The CDR3 sequence is CAWAGGLVYGYTF. In DNA form, the CDR3 reads TGTGCCTGGGCAGGGGGATTAGTCTATGGCTACACCTTC.

This clone has only a few counts. V gene TRBV9 combines with J gene TRBJ1-6; the D gene is possibly TRBD1 (6 bases). V lost 2 bases to trimming and J lost 10 bases, with 13 bases between them. The germline V gene encodes CDR1 SGDLS and CDR2 YYNGEE. The CDR3 extends over 14 amino acids. The CDR3 bases are TGTGCCAGCAGCGTCGGGGGGCTGAGATCACCCCTCCACTTT. Translating gives CASSVGGLRSPLHF.

The sample holds a few counts of this clone. This chain connects TRBV11-3 to TRBJ2-3, with 7 bases aligning to TRBD2. Germline CDR1 SGHNT, CDR2 YENEEA. The CDR3 is 14 residues long. The trim removed 4 bases at V and 2 bases at J, leaving 3 bases unmatched. CDR3 coding DNA: TGTGCCAGCAGCTCCGGGACTACCACAGATACGCAGTATTTT. It specifies CASSSGTTTDTQYF.

This clone was seen more than once but under ten times. The chain joins TRBV11-3 to TRBJ2-3; 8 bases are a match to TRBD2. This CDR3 region has 15 residues. With 6 bases clipped from V and 0 bases from J, the junction kept 5 bases outside the gene matches. Germline lookup yields CDR1 SGHNT and CDR2 YENEEA. CDR3 bases: TGTGCCAGCAGGGACCAGCGGGGGAGCACAGATACGCAGTATTTT. It specifies CASRDQRGSTDTQYF.

This chain links TRBV28 with TRBJ1-1; the match to TRBD1 covers 9 bases. This CDR3 region has 13 residues. V trimming: 7 bases; J trimming: 4 bases; junction bases outside the gene matches: 4. Germline CDR1 is MDHEN and CDR2 is SYDVKM. The CDR3 loop reads CASKTGGFTEAFF. The CDR3 DNA follows: TGTGCCAGCAAGACAGGGGGGTTCACTGAAGCTTTCTTT.

This clone was detected only a few times. V gene TRBV9 combines with J gene TRBJ1-1; the D gene is possibly TRBD1 (6 bases). Looked up from germline, CDR1 is SGDLS and CDR2 is YYNGEE. The CDR3 is made up of 14 amino acids. Trimming cost V 5 bases and J 3 bases, with 14 bases left between them. The CDR3 nucleotides read TGTGCCAGCAGTGAAGGCGGGGGCTACACTGAAGCTTTCTTT. It encodes CASSEGGGYTEAFF.

This chain joins TRBV30 and TRBJ1-5, with TRBD1 identical over 7 bases. The CDR3 has 17 amino acids. The ends lost 1 base at V and 0 bases at J; junction bases unmatched: 9. The germline CDR1 and CDR2 sequences are GTSNPN and SVGIG (reference sequence). CDR3 amino acids: CAWSAGRGEYSNQPQHF. CDR3 DNA sequence: TGTGCCTGGAGTGCGGGCAGGGGGGAGTATAGCAATCAGCCCCAGCATTTT. The full variable domain, with the rest looked up from reference TRBV30 and TRBJ1-5, is SQTIHQWPATLVQPVGSPLSLECTVEGTSNPNLYWYRQAAGRGLQLLFYSVGIGQISSEVPQNLSASRPQDRQFILSSKKLLLSDSGFYLCAWSAGRGEYSNQPQHFGDGTRLSIL.

This clone was seen more than once but under ten times. The genes are TRBV6-8 and TRBJ2-7, with D possibly matching TRBD2 (6 bases). V lost 2 bases, J lost 0 bases, and 14 bases lay in between. Germline values: CDR1 MNHGY, CDR2 SAAAGT. This CDR3 has 16 residues. The CDR3 DNA sequence: TGTGCCAGCAGTTACCGTGTGGGGGGTTACTCCTACGAGCAGTACTTC. It codes for CASSYRVGGYSYEQYF.